This record concerns one T cell receptor beta chain sequence. What it recognizes is unknown. The V and J ends lost 0 bases and 2 bases respectively, with 17 bases between them. The CDR3 loop spans 17 amino acids. Looked up from germline, CDR1 is MNHEY and CDR2 is SVGAGI. The sample is drawn from a study of T-cell memory formation after mild COVID-19. Background on the study: Largely donor-specific sequence clusters came from a couple of donors. The study, taken as a whole, reports: Second-wave clones reaching peak frequency on day 37 lacked confirmed SARS-CoV-2 specificity. Some clones that responded were present in memory (sampled pre-infection), which suggests cross-reactive memory joined.

Employing constant-segment primers, 5'RACE generated TCR alpha and TCR beta cDNA libraries bearing sample barcodes and UMIs. MiXCR, run by TCRdb on the 5' RACE reads, gives a single entry per CDR3 protein. The sample records under 300,000 distinct CDR3 sequences, around 8% being singletons. The source material was PBMCs or a T cell subset sorted from them (not recorded which). The chain uses TRBV6-5 and TRBJ2-7; a possible D gene is TRBD2 (5 bases). The origin of this receptor is a man aged 18 to 29 who had mild COVID-19 (a few samples of this study predate the infection). Cell type and time point are not known. The DNA for the CDR3 is TGTGCCAGCAGTTACTCGAGGGTCCAGTCCTTCACCTACGAGCAGTACTTC. Translation gives CASSYSRVQSFTYEQYF.